The rows below give T cell receptor beta chains drawn from one sample of a study of blood T cell repertoires in COVID-19. Assay: immunoSEQ multiplex PCR; the TCRdb copy retains only in-frame clones and omits some. The sample carries 30,000 to 40,000 clones, 87% recorded once. Input material: peripheral blood. The receptor source for this set is a man between 60 and 70 years old with acute or convalescent COVID-19. Both conserved end residues are part of each CDR3. Fields, in order: V gene, J gene, clone size, D gene, CDR3 protein, CDR3 DNA. D genes are given only for firm matches. Rows may omit the clone size; those that give it use once, few, many or a size class.

>TRBV4-3|TRBJ1-3|NA|NA
CASSQSDISDGNTIYF
TGCGCCAGCAGCCAATCGGACATTTCCGATGGAAACACCATATATTTT
>TRBV4-1|TRBJ2-3|NA|NA
CASSRKVGGAPEDTQYF
TGCGCCAGCAGCCGGAAAGTTGGGGGGGCGCCGGAAGATACGCAGTATTTT
>TRBV19|TRBJ2-2|few|NA
CASRKRGTGELFF
TGTGCCAGTCGGAAGCGTGGAACCGGGGAGCTGTTTTTT
>TRBV6-5|TRBJ2-7|NA|TRBD2
CASSPGLAGGRDF
TGTGCCAGCAGCCCCGGACTAGCGGGAGGGAGAGACTTC
>TRBV27|TRBJ1-6|NA|NA
CASAQRRQGLPLHF
TGTGCCAGCGCCCAAAGGCGCCAGGGGCTACCCCTCCACTTT
>TRBV9|TRBJ2-3|once|TRBD2
CASSPNTGLAPLPQYF
TGTGCCAGCAGCCCCAATACGGGACTAGCTCCCCTTCCGCAGTATTTT
>TRBV2|TRBJ2-5|NA|TRBD1
CASSDRGRETQYF
TGTGCCAGCAGTGACAGGGGGCGAGAGACCCAGTACTTC
>TRBV7-9|TRBJ2-7|NA|TRBD2
CASSLTSGSYEQYF
TGTGCCAGCAGCTTGACTAGCGGGAGTTACGAGCAGTACTTC
>TRBV6-6|TRBJ2-5|NA|NA
CASSRRIMEEVETQYF
TGTGCCAGCAGCCGACGGATTATGGAGGAAGTAGAGACCCAGTACTTC
>TRBV18|TRBJ2-1|NA|TRBD2
CASSPLSGSRTYNEQFF
TGTGCCAGCTCACCTCTTAGCGGGAGTAGGACCTACAATGAGCAGTTCTTC
>TRBV6-5|TRBJ2-3|NA|NA
CASTLRGQPDTQYF
TGTGCCAGCACCCTTCGAGGACAGCCCGATACGCAGTATTTT
>TRBV29-1|TRBJ1-1|NA|NA
CSVLSDEAEAFF
TGCAGCGTTCTGTCAGACGAGGCTGAAGCTTTCTTT
>TRBV5-1|TRBJ2-2|NA|TRBD1
CASSLVPGGADTGELFF
TGCGCCAGCAGCTTGGTACCAGGGGGCGCAGACACCGGGGAGCTGTTTTTT
>TRBV9|TRBJ1-1|NA|NA
CASSVRQGGTEAFF
TGTGCCAGCAGCGTACGGCAGGGTGGCACTGAAGCTTTCTTT
>TRBV4-2|TRBJ2-5|once|TRBD2
CASSQDQSRGGETQYF
TGTGCCAGCAGCCAAGATCAGTCGCGGGGAGGGGAGACCCAGTACTTC
>TRBV19|TRBJ2-5|NA|NA
CASRGGGQETQYF
TGTGCCAGTAGGGGGGGTGGTCAAGAGACCCAGTACTTC
>TRBV19|TRBJ2-3|NA|TRBD2
CASSPSGGFTSTDTQYF
TGTGCCAGTAGTCCTTCGGGAGGGTTCACTAGCACAGATACGCAGTATTTT
>TRBV10-2|TRBJ2-5|NA|TRBD1
CASSGDRETQYF
TGCGCCAGCAGTGGGGACAGGGAGACCCAGTACTTC
>TRBV5-5|TRBJ1-2|NA|NA
CASSFVAFRGGEGYTF
TGTGCCAGCAGCTTTGTAGCGTTCCGGGGGGGTGAGGGCTACACCTTC
>TRBV2|TRBJ1-4|NA|NA
CASRETPWGQKDEKLFF
TGTGCCAGCAGGGAGACCCCGTGGGGGCAAAAGGATGAAAAACTGTTTTTT
>TRBV10-3|TRBJ1-1|NA|TRBD1
CAISPDRGGTEAFF
TGTGCCATCAGCCCGGACAGGGGAGGTACTGAAGCTTTCTTT
>TRBV5-4|TRBJ2-5|NA|TRBD2
CASSRPGTSGSETQYF
TGTGCCAGCAGCAGACCCGGGACTAGCGGGAGTGAGACCCAGTACTTC
>TRBV14|TRBJ2-7|once|TRBD2
CASSRGLAGIEQYF
TGTGCCAGCAGCCGCGGGCTAGCGGGAATCGAGCAGTACTTC
>TRBV6-5|TRBJ1-6|NA|NA
CASGRDKDNSPLHF
TGTGCCAGCGGGAGGGACAAAGATAATTCACCCCTCCACTTT
>TRBV19|TRBJ1-2|NA|NA
CASSIVGADYGYTF
TGTGCCAGTAGTATAGTAGGGGCTGACTATGGCTACACCTTC
>TRBV27|TRBJ1-1|once|NA
CASSFGTYTEAFF
TGTGCCAGCAGTTTCGGGACTTACACTGAAGCTTTCTTT
>TRBV5-4|TRBJ2-2|once|TRBD2
CASSPRTGLAGATTGELFF
TGTGCCAGCAGTCCTCGAACCGGACTAGCGGGAGCGACCACCGGGGAGCTGTTTTTT
>TRBV7-9|TRBJ2-2|once|NA
CASSLDGMNTGELFF
TGTGCCAGCAGCTTAGACGGGATGAACACCGGGGAGCTGTTTTTT
>TRBV10-2|TRBJ2-5|once|NA
CASSPGYSGETQYF
TGCGCCAGCAGTCCGGGATACTCGGGAGAGACCCAGTACTTC
>TRBV25-1|TRBJ2-1|NA|TRBD1
CASRTGGSYNEQFF
TGTGCCAGCCGGACAGGGGGCTCTTACAATGAGCAGTTCTTC
>TRBV24-1|TRBJ2-1|NA|TRBD2
CATSEAGVSYNEQFF
TGTGCCACCAGCGAAGCGGGAGTCTCCTACAATGAGCAGTTCTTC
>TRBV5-1|TRBJ1-2|NA|NA
CASSLEGWDYGYTF
TGCGCCAGCAGCTTGGAGGGGTGGGACTATGGCTACACCTTC
>TRBV27|TRBJ1-3|NA|NA
CASSASDRPNTIYF
TGTGCCAGCAGTGCCAGCGACAGACCAAACACCATATATTTT
>TRBV3-1/TRBV3-2|TRBJ2-3|NA|NA
CASSQGPDRAGTDTQYF
TGTGCCAGCAGCCAAGGGCCCGACAGAGCCGGAACAGATACGCAGTATTTT
>TRBV21-1|TRBJ1-1|NA|NA
CASSLHPWGLNTEAFF
TGTGCCAGCAGTCTCCATCCCTGGGGCTTGAACACTGAAGCTTTCTTT
>TRBV11-2|TRBJ2-1|NA|NA
CASSQKRFEQFF
TGTGCCAGCAGCCAAAAACGGTTTGAGCAGTTCTTC
>TRBV9|TRBJ2-1|NA|TRBD2
CASSVRSGRALNEQFF
TGTGCCAGCAGCGTCCGTAGCGGGAGGGCCCTCAATGAGCAGTTCTTC
>TRBV19|TRBJ2-3|NA|TRBD2
CASSMTSGSPLGDTQYF
TGTGCCAGTAGTATGACTAGCGGGAGCCCCCTGGGAGATACGCAGTATTTT
>TRBV9|TRBJ2-1|NA|NA
CASSRVYNEQFF
TGTGCCAGCAGCCGTGTCTACAATGAGCAGTTCTTC
>TRBV18|TRBJ2-3|NA|TRBD2
CASSLAGGPTTDTQYF
TGTGCCAGCTCTTTAGCGGGAGGGCCCACCACAGATACGCAGTATTTT
>TRBV7-2|TRBJ2-1|once|TRBD2
CASSSPGLAGLIYNEQFF
TGTGCCAGCAGCTCTCCGGGACTAGCGGGACTTATCTACAATGAGCAGTTCTTC
>TRBV5-1|TRBJ1-1|NA|NA
CASSTGQFEAFF
TGCGCCAGCAGCACCGGACAATTCGAAGCTTTCTTT
>TRBV6-5|TRBJ2-3|NA|NA
CASTNTDTQYF
TGTGCCAGCACCAACACAGATACGCAGTATTTT
>TRBV3-1/TRBV3-2|TRBJ2-5|NA|NA
CASYSRETQYF
TGTGCCAGCTACTCGCGGGAGACCCAGTACTTC
>TRBV11-3|TRBJ2-1|NA|NA
CASSPTRSTDEQFF
TGTGCCAGCAGCCCGACTAGATCGACGGATGAGCAGTTCTTC
>TRBV6-5|TRBJ1-1|NA|NA
CASSYSNELSNTEAFF
TGTGCCAGCAGTTACTCGAATGAGCTTTCAAACACTGAAGCTTTCTTT
>TRBV15|TRBJ1-5|NA|NA
CATSSSQGSLNQPQHF
TGTGCCACCAGCAGCTCCCAGGGCTCCCTCAATCAGCCCCAGCATTTT
>TRBV7-2|TRBJ2-2|NA|TRBD2
CASRTGTSGRPGELFF
TGTGCCAGCAGGACCGGGACTAGCGGGAGACCCGGGGAGCTGTTTTTT